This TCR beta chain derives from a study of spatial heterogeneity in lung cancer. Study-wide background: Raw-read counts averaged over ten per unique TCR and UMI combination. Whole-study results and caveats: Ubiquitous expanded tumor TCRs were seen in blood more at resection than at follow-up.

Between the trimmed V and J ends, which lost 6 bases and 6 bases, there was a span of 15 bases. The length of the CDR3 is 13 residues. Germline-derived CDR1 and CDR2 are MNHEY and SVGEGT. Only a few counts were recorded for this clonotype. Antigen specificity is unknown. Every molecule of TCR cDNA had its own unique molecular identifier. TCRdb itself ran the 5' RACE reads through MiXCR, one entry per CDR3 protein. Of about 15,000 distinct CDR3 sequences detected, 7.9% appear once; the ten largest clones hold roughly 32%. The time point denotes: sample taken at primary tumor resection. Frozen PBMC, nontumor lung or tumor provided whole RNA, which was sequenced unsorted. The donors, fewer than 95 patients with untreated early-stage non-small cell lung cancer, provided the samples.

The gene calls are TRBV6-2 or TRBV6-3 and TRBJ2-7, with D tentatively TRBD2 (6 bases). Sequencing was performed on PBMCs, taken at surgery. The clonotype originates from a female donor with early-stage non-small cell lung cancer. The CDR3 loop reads CASRIPGGREQYF. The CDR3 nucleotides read TGTGCCAGCAGGATCCCCGGGGGACGCGAGCAGTACTTC.